The 27 T cell receptor beta chains below come from one sample, sequenced in a study of PD-1 blockade in classical Hodgkin lymphoma. Produced via immunoSEQ multiplex PCR; TCRdb's table is partial and in-frame only. The sample carries about 25,000 clones, around 80% recorded once. As for time point: cycle 4 day 1 (C4D1), after less than 7 weeks of nivolumab. All the patients suffered relapse after autologous stem cell transplantation, and brentuximab vedotin exposure differed. The starting material was peripheral blood mononuclear cells (PBMCs), obtained before the fourth cycle of nivolumab. The source of these receptors is a human donor with classical Hodgkin lymphoma.

V usage is TRBV5-6 and J usage is TRBJ1-1, with D possibly TRBD1 on 5 matching bases. The CDR3 runs to 14 residues. Germline loops: CDR1 SGHDT, CDR2 YYEEEE. Trimming shortened V by 2 bases and J by 5 bases, and 13 bases separated the two germline ends. The CDR3 DNA sequence: TGTGCCAGCAGCTTCGACCCCGGGGGAACTGAAGCTTTCTTT. This codes for CASSFDPGGTEAFF.

There are a few counts of this clone. The J gene is TRBJ2-7, the V gene TRBV19; TRBD1 is a possible D gene (7 bases). The CDR3 sequence is 16 residues long. V lost 4 bases to trimming and J lost 0 bases, with 16 bases between them. The germline V gene has CDR1 LNHDA and CDR2 SQIVND (reference sequence). The CDR3 region has the DNA TGTGCCAGTAGTACATATTACAGGGGAGGCTCCTACGAGCAGTACTTC. It specifies CASSTYYRGGSYEQYF.

A few counts support this clone. The J gene is TRBJ2-7, the V gene TRBV9, with D tentatively TRBD1 or TRBD2 (5 bases each). V lost 0 bases, J lost 5 bases, and 9 bases lay in between. The CDR3 spans 13 residues. The germline CDR1 and CDR2 sequences are SGDLS and YYNGEE. CDR3 amino acids: CASSVAVGDEQYF. CDR3 nucleotide sequence: TGTGCCAGCAGCGTAGCTGTGGGGGACGAGCAGTACTTC.

V and J are TRBV29-1 and TRBJ2-1, with TRBD2 as a possible D gene (5 bases). The CDR3 contains 14 residues. Trimming pared 0 bases from V and 7 bases from J, leaving 13 bases between. The germline V gene encodes CDR1 SQVTM and CDR2 ANQGSEA. CDR3 in DNA: TGCAGCGTTGAAGATCGGGAAGGGCGGAATGAGCAGTTCTTC. This sequence encodes CSVEDREGRNEQFF.

The chain combines TRBV6-5 with TRBJ1-3; no definite D call. Germline loops: CDR1 MNHEY, CDR2 SVGAGI. This CDR3 contains 11 residues. V lost 10 bases, J lost 3 bases, and 7 bases lay in between. The CDR3 is CATFHGNTIYF. The CDR3 DNA sequence: TGTGCCACCTTTCATGGAAACACCATATATTTT.

V is TRBV27 and J is TRBJ2-5, with D unresolved. Germline CDR1 is MNHEY and CDR2 is SMNVEV (reference sequence). The CDR3 is 13 amino acids. The V end was cut by 6 bases, the J end by 2 bases, with 10 bases between. As DNA, the CDR3 is TGTGCCAGCAGGTACAGCAGACAAGAGACCCAGTACTTC. Translation gives CASRYSRQETQYF.

V gene TRBV5-4 combines with J gene TRBJ2-5; a possible D gene is TRBD2 (6 bases). CDR3 size: 15 residues. The germline gives CDR1 SGHNT, CDR2 YYREEE (reference sequence). The germline V and J ends were trimmed by 6 bases and 5 bases, with 20 bases remaining between them. CDR3 nucleotides: TGTGCCAGCACCCTTCGGGCCCGTGGGGGGGAGACCCAGTACTTC. This sequence encodes CASTLRARGGETQYF.

This sequence joins TRBV9 and TRBJ1-2, with TRBD1 matching over 8 bases. With 0 bases clipped from V and 5 bases from J, the junction kept 15 bases outside the gene matches. Germline CDR1 is SGDLS and CDR2 is YYNGEE. The CDR3 length is 18 residues. CDR3 in DNA: TGTGCCAGCAGCGTAGCGGTGACAGGGGACGCCACAGGATATGGCTACACCTTC. It translates to CASSVAVTGDATGYGYTF.

The V gene is TRBV29-1, the J gene TRBJ1-2, with a possible D match to TRBD1 (5 bases). Trimming took 2 bases from V and 8 from J, leaving 30 bases between them. This CDR3 is built from 18 residues. CDR1 and CDR2 (germline): SQVTM, ANQGSEA. CDR3 amino acids: CSVERRTGTHYGRRGYTF. For the CDR3, the DNA is TGCAGCGTTGAAAGGCGGACCGGGACCCATTATGGGCGTCGAGGCTACACCTTC.

This clone was recorded only once. The chain carries TRBV5-1 and TRBJ2-4; D not resolved. The CDR3 extends over 15 amino acids. Germline CDR1 and CDR2: SGHRS and YFSETQ. Trimming left V 2 bases short and J 8 bases short, with 17 bases between. The CDR3 bases are TGCGCCAGCAGCTTAGGGCAGGCCCTTCGGGACATTCAGTACTTC. Its protein is CASSLGQALRDIQYF. The variable domain in full, completed from reference TRBV5-1 and TRBJ2-4, reads KAGVTQTPRYLIKTRGQQVTLSCSPISGHRSVSWYQQTPGQGLQFLFEYFSETQRNKGNFPGRFSGRQFSNSRSEMNVSTLELGDSALYLCASSLGQALRDIQYFGAGTRLSVL.

The gene calls are TRBV9 and TRBJ2-2; D is ambiguous. Trimming cost V 4 bases and J 0 bases, with 4 bases left between them. The CDR3 has 13 residues. Germline assignment: CDR1 SGDLS and CDR2 YYNGEE. CDR3 nucleotides: TGTGCCAGCAGCCCCTCGAACACCGGGGAGCTGTTTTTT. Translation gives CASSPSNTGELFF.

The gene calls are TRBV7-6 and TRBJ2-7, with TRBD1 matching 10 bases. CDR3 length: 15 residues. The ends lost 6 bases at V and 2 bases at J; junction bases unmatched: 7. In germline, CDR1 is SGHVS, CDR2 FNYEAQ. The CDR3 bases are TGTGCCAGCAGTCGATCCGGGACAGGGGCCTACGAGCAGTACTTC. Encoded protein: CASSRSGTGAYEQYF.

This clone was detected a few times. The chain couples TRBV30 to TRBJ2-1, with TRBD2 identical over 7 bases. The CDR3 runs 16 residues. V lost 1 base, J lost 4 bases, and 10 bases stayed unmatched. Germline CDR1 is GTSNPN and CDR2 is SVGIG (reference sequence). The CDR3 DNA sequence: TGTGCCTGGAGTGAACCAGCGGGGAATGGTTACAATGAGCAGTTCTTC. Translating gives CAWSEPAGNGYNEQFF. Full variable domain (missing parts from reference TRBV30 and TRBJ2-1): SQTIHQWPATLVQPVGSPLSLECTVEGTSNPNLYWYRQAAGRGLQLLFYSVGIGQISSEVPQNLSASRPQDRQFILSSKKLLLSDSGFYLCAWSEPAGNGYNEQFFGPGTRLTVL.

The rearrangement links TRBV4-3 to TRBJ2-7; D gene uncertain. CDR3 size: 15 residues. The V and J ends lost 0 bases and 5 bases respectively, with 14 bases between them. CDR1 and CDR2 from the germline V gene are LGHNA and YSLEER. CDR3 nucleotide sequence: TGCGCCAGCAGCCAAGAGCTGGCAAAGGACCACGAGCAGTACTTC. It specifies CASSQELAKDHEQYF.

Points on this clone: Germline is not matched at one junction end, which may reflect a read error. The chain uses TRBV4-1 and TRBJ2-7, with a possible D match to TRBD2 (5 bases). The CDR3 length is 15 residues. Per the germline V gene, CDR1 is MGHRA and CDR2 is YSYEKL. The DNA of the CDR3 is TGCGCCAGCAGCCAAGACACGGAGGCCCTCGGGGTTTCTCACTTC. This codes for CASSQDTEALGVSHF.

V usage is TRBV14 and J usage is TRBJ1-2; no clear D gene. Trimming left V 2 bases short and J 7 bases short, with 14 bases between. CDR3 length equals 14 residues. CDR1 and CDR2 from the germline V gene are SGHDN and FVKESK. CDR3 sequence reads: CASSQSREGSGYTF. The DNA for the CDR3 is TGTGCCAGCAGCCAAAGCCGTGAGGGAAGTGGCTACACCTTC.

Only one count was recorded for this clone. The gene calls are TRBV4-1 and TRBJ2-7; 7 bases are shared with TRBD1. Germline V CDR1 and CDR2: MGHRA, YSYEKL. V shed 0 bases and J 1 base; nucleotides not matched to a gene: 6. The CDR3 contains 16 residues. CDR3 region: CASSQELNRGSYEQYF. The CDR3 DNA reads TGCGCCAGCAGCCAAGAGCTCAACAGGGGATCCTACGAGCAGTACTTC.

The rearrangement uses TRBV7-2 and TRBJ1-2; D uncertain. V was shortened by 7 bases and J by 3 bases, with 18 bases between the two germline ends. Germline V gene sequence: CDR1 SGHTA, CDR2 FQGNSA. CDR3 length: 15 amino acids. The CDR3 reads CASTEPGRPHYGYTF. The CDR3, as DNA: TGTGCCAGCACCGAACCCGGCAGACCTCACTATGGCTACACCTTC.

The chain carries TRBV19 and TRBJ1-1; D gene uncertain. The germline gives CDR1 LNHDA, CDR2 SQIVND (reference sequence). CDR3 length: 13 amino acids. Trimming cost V 3 bases and J 2 bases, with 7 bases left between them. CDR3 DNA sequence: TGTGCCAGTAGTATGCAGGTCAACACTGAAGCTTTCTTT. It codes for CASSMQVNTEAFF.

CDR3 residues: CASSPGGSTLHF. The CDR3 DNA reads as TGTGCCAGCTCCCCAGGGGGGTCAACCCTCCACTTT. The V gene is TRBV18, the J gene TRBJ1-6, with 7 bases identical to TRBD1. The germline V gene has CDR1 KGHSH and CDR2 LQKENI. The CDR3 loop spans 12 amino acids. The V and J ends lost 6 bases and 14 bases, in that order; junction bases with no gene match: 7.

The rearrangement joins TRBV9 to TRBJ2-3, with TRBD1 matching over 12 bases. Germline loops: CDR1 SGDLS, CDR2 YYNGEE. The CDR3 has 16 residues. Trimming removed 3 bases from V and 3 bases from J; junction bases left unmatched: 5. The CDR3 bases are TGTGCCAGCAGCGCCGGGACAGGGGGCGGGACAGATACGCAGTATTTT. This codes for CASSAGTGGGTDTQYF.

V and J are TRBV28 and TRBJ2-6; D remains ambiguous. Germline CDR1 reads MDHEN; CDR2 reads SYDVKM. V gave up 3 bases and J gave up 4 bases, with 10 bases separating them. The CDR3 runs 15 residues. The CDR3 region has the DNA TGTGCCAGCAGTTTCGGTGGTTCGGGGGCCAACGTCCTGACTTTC. It specifies CASSFGGSGANVLTF. Using reference TRBV28 and TRBJ2-6 for the parts outside the CDR3, the full variable domain is DVKVTQSSRYLVKRTGEKVFLECVQDMDHENMFWYRQDPGLGLRLIYFSYDVKMKEKGDIPEGYSVSREKKERFSLILESASTNQTSMYLCASSFGGSGANVLTFGAGSRLTVL.

The chain couples TRBV7-3 to TRBJ2-7; possible D gene TRBD2, 6 bases. The CDR3 runs to 13 residues. Trimming took off 5 bases at V and 3 bases at J, with 11 bases between the two ends. The germline V gene has CDR1 SGHTA and CDR2 FQGTGA. CDR3 sequence (DNA): TGTGCCAGCAGCCGGGACTCGAACTACGAGCAGTACTTC. Amino acids: CASSRDSNYEQYF. Complete variable domain (other parts from reference TRBV7-3 and TRBJ2-7): GAGVSQTPSNKVTEKGKYVELRCDPISGHTALYWYRQSLGQGPEFLIYFQGTGAADDSGLPNDRFFAVRPEGSVSTLKIQRTERGDSAVYLCASSRDSNYEQYFGPGTRLTVT.

The CDR3 bases are TGTGCCAGCAGCCCGGTGACCTACGAGCAGTACTTC. Encoded protein: CASSPVTYEQYF. The chain couples TRBV7-7 to TRBJ2-7; D is undetermined. This CDR3 region has 12 residues. Germline-derived CDR1 and CDR2 are SSHAT and FNYEAQ (reference sequence). The germline V and J ends were trimmed by 5 bases and 2 bases, with 7 bases remaining between them.

The chain is built from TRBV6-5 and TRBJ2-2; D remains ambiguous. CDR1 is MNHEY, CDR2 SVGAGI, per germline. The CDR3 loop spans 13 amino acids. The V gene lost 6 bases and the J gene lost 6 bases, with 11 bases spanning the gap. The CDR3 coding sequence is TGTGCCAGCAGGGCAAGGCTTGCCGGGGAGCTGTTTTTT. It encodes CASRARLAGELFF.

The chain carries TRBV10-3 and TRBJ1-1; a possible D gene is TRBD1 (6 bases). The CDR3 consists of 14 residues. The germline CDR1 and CDR2 sequences are ENHRY and SYGVKD. V dropped 5 bases and J dropped 0 bases, with 10 bases sitting between them. This chain's CDR3 is CAISQGQLNTEAFF. CDR3 DNA: TGTGCCATCAGTCAGGGGCAGTTGAACACTGAAGCTTTCTTT.

This chain uses TRBV2 with TRBJ2-1; the match to TRBD2 covers 9 bases. The CDR3 has 15 amino acids. V lost 4 bases, J lost 5 bases, and 6 bases stayed unmatched. The germline V gene has CDR1 SNHLY and CDR2 FYNNEI. The CDR3: CASSVEGLANNEQFF. The DNA of the CDR3 is TGTGCCAGCAGTGTTGAGGGACTAGCCAACAATGAGCAGTTCTTC.